The rows below give T cell receptor beta chains drawn from one sample of a study of shared clonotypes between healthy human individuals. The table came from immunoSEQ multiplex PCR; TCRdb's copy has only in-frame clones and leaves some out. This sample has about 2.4 million clones, with roughly 93% found just once. What was sequenced was naive CD4+ T cells from PBMCs. The receptors here all came from a man between 18 and 29 years old in good health. Some clones in this sample may be carry-over from other donors' samples. Both conserved end residues are part of each CDR3. D genes are given only for firm matches. Not all rows give a size; the values are once, few, many and, for expanded clones, a class.

D: -; V: TRBV6-5; size: once; J: TRBJ1-2; DNA: TGTGCCAGCAGTTTATTTAGGACTCGTGGCTACACCTTC; CDR3: CASSLFRTRGYTF
D: -; V: TRBV18; size: -; J: TRBJ1-1; DNA: TGTGCCAGCTCACCACCTGGGGGGGAGAGGAACACTGAAGCTTTCTTT; CDR3: CASSPPGGERNTEAFF
D: -; V: TRBV5-1; size: -; J: TRBJ1-3; DNA: TGCGCCAGCACCAAGGACGGAAGCTCTGGAAACACCATATATTTT; CDR3: CASTKDGSSGNTIYF
D: -; V: TRBV5-4; size: -; J: TRBJ1-1; DNA: TGTGCCAGCAGCTTGGGAGGAGGGAGAAGGACTGAAGCTTTCTTT; CDR3: CASSLGGGRRTEAFF
D: -; V: TRBV7-7; size: -; J: TRBJ2-1; DNA: TGTGCCAGCAGCTTAGGTCAGGAAAACAATGAGCAGTTCTTC; CDR3: CASSLGQENNEQFF
D: TRBD1; V: TRBV6-6; size: -; J: TRBJ1-5; DNA: TGTGCCAGCAGTGGGGGGACAGGGCGCAATCAGCCCCAGCATTTT; CDR3: CASSGGTGRNQPQHF
D: TRBD2; V: TRBV29-1; size: once; J: TRBJ2-3; DNA: TGCAGCGTCCCCTGGGGGGGATCGGGAGATACGCAGTATTTT; CDR3: CSVPWGGSGDTQYF
D: -; V: TRBV28; size: -; J: TRBJ2-5; DNA: TGTGCCAGCAACTCCCCATCAGGGGCGGTGGAGACCCAGTACTTC; CDR3: CASNSPSGAVETQYF
D: -; V: TRBV28; size: -; J: TRBJ1-2; DNA: TGTGCCAGCAGTTTGGATAGGAACTATGGCTACACCTTC; CDR3: CASSLDRNYGYTF
D: -; V: TRBV7-2; size: -; J: TRBJ2-3; DNA: TGTGCCAGCAGCTTATTAGGGGGTCAGGCAGGGTACACAGATACGCAGTATTTT; CDR3: CASSLLGGQAGYTDTQYF
D: TRBD1; V: TRBV19; size: -; J: TRBJ1-4; DNA: TGTGCCAGCGCCGACAGGGCAACTAATGAAAAACTGTTTTTT; CDR3: CASADRATNEKLFF
D: -; V: TRBV4-1; size: -; J: TRBJ1-4; DNA: TGCGCCAGCAGCCGGCCTGGGACGAAGGAAAAACTGTTTTTT; CDR3: CASSRPGTKEKLFF
D: -; V: TRBV7-2; size: -; J: TRBJ1-1; DNA: TGTGCCAGCAGCACACAGGGTGGTAGCACTGAAGCTTTCTTT; CDR3: CASSTQGGSTEAFF
D: -; V: TRBV7-9; size: few; J: TRBJ1-1; DNA: TGTGCCAGCAGCTTAGATGCAGGACCTAACACTGAAGCTTTCTTT; CDR3: CASSLDAGPNTEAFF
D: -; V: TRBV28; size: -; J: TRBJ1-4; DNA: TGTGCCAGCACTATAGAAAAGCCCCATAAACTGTTTTTT; CDR3: CASTIEKPHKLFF
D: TRBD1; V: TRBV29-1; size: -; J: TRBJ2-5; DNA: TGCAGCGCTGACAGGGGGAGGGAGACCCAGTACTTC; CDR3: CSADRGRETQYF
D: TRBD2; V: TRBV28; size: -; J: TRBJ2-7; DNA: TGTGCCAGCAGTTTACGTCTAGCGGGAGACTACGAGCAGTACTTC; CDR3: CASSLRLAGDYEQYF
D: -; V: TRBV4-1; size: -; J: TRBJ1-2; DNA: TGCGCCAGCAGCCAAGTCGTGGTGCCAGGGTCTGTAGTCGCCTATGGCTACACCTTC; CDR3: CASSQVVVPGSVVAYGYTF
D: TRBD1; V: TRBV19; size: once; J: TRBJ2-1; DNA: TGTGCCAGCAGGGGACAGGGGATCTACAATGAGCAGTTCTTC; CDR3: CASRGQGIYNEQFF
D: -; V: TRBV5-5; size: -; J: TRBJ1-1; DNA: TGTGCCAGCAGTATTCAGGGACACACTGAAGCTTTCTTT; CDR3: CASSIQGHTEAFF
D: TRBD2; V: TRBV20-1; size: once; J: TRBJ2-5; DNA: TGCAGTGCTAGATCGGGGGGGACCCAGTACTTC; CDR3: CSARSGGTQYF
D: -; V: TRBV30; size: -; J: TRBJ1-3; DNA: TGTGCCTGGAGTGGGACGGCGGGCCAACAATTCCCTCTGGGAAACACCATATATTTT; CDR3: CAWSGTAGQQFPLGNTIYF
D: TRBD1; V: TRBV12-5; size: -; J: TRBJ1-1; DNA: TGTGCTAGTGGTGCAGGACAGGGGGCAGCTTTCTTT; CDR3: CASGAGQGAAFF
D: -; V: TRBV19; size: once; J: TRBJ2-1; DNA: TGTGCCAGTAGTCGAGATGGGGGTCCCTACAATGAGCAGTTCTTC; CDR3: CASSRDGGPYNEQFF
D: -; V: TRBV9; size: -; J: TRBJ2-5; DNA: TGTGCCAGCAGCGTAGGCGGCTTCCAAGAGACCCAGTACTTC; CDR3: CASSVGGFQETQYF
D: -; V: TRBV7-2; size: -; J: TRBJ1-1; DNA: TGTGCCAGCAGCCTCCAGAGGGTGGGCACTGAAGCTTTCTTT; CDR3: CASSLQRVGTEAFF
D: TRBD1; V: TRBV7-3; size: -; J: TRBJ2-1; DNA: TGTGCCAGCAAAAAAGGGGGCCTCTACAATGAGCAGTTCTTC; CDR3: CASKKGGLYNEQFF
D: TRBD1; V: TRBV28; size: -; J: TRBJ2-5; DNA: TGTGCCAGCGAAACCACAGGGGGAGAGACCCAGTACTTC; CDR3: CASETTGGETQYF
D: -; V: TRBV5-1; size: -; J: TRBJ1-1; DNA: TGCGCCAGCAGGGAGACGGGGAGCACTGAAGCTTTCTTT; CDR3: CASRETGSTEAFF
D: -; V: TRBV9; size: -; J: TRBJ2-3; DNA: TGTGCCAGCAGCGGAAGATCTCAGGGGGATACGCAGTATTTT; CDR3: CASSGRSQGDTQYF
D: -; V: TRBV19; size: -; J: TRBJ1-3; DNA: TGTGCCAGTACCCCCTTGGGCGCGCTCTCTGGAAACACCATATATTTT; CDR3: CASTPLGALSGNTIYF
D: TRBD1; V: TRBV10-3; size: -; J: TRBJ2-3; DNA: TGTGCCATCAGTGAGTCAGGGACAGGGAGCACAGATACGCAGTATTTT; CDR3: CAISESGTGSTDTQYF
D: -; V: TRBV15; size: -; J: TRBJ2-7; DNA: TGTGCCACCAGCAGAGAGAGGGCCGTAGGGGCGTCCTACGAGCAGTACTTC; CDR3: CATSRERAVGASYEQYF
D: TRBD1; V: TRBV7-9; size: few; J: TRBJ1-1; DNA: TGTGCCAGCAGCGATTACAGGGGGCATGGCACTGAAGCTTTCTTT; CDR3: CASSDYRGHGTEAFF
D: -; V: TRBV18; size: -; J: TRBJ2-5; DNA: TGTGCCAGCTCACCGGGGCAGGCCGGGCGGGAGACCCAGTACTTC; CDR3: CASSPGQAGRETQYF
D: -; V: TRBV7-3; size: -; J: TRBJ2-7; DNA: TGTGCCAGCAGCTATGAGGCGGCATACGAGCAGTACTTC; CDR3: CASSYEAAYEQYF
D: -; V: TRBV7-2; size: -; J: TRBJ1-2; DNA: TGTGCCAGCAGCTTACAGGTTTACTATGGCTACACCTTC; CDR3: CASSLQVYYGYTF
D: -; V: TRBV15; size: once; J: TRBJ2-5; DNA: TGTGCCACCAGCAGAGACAGAGTAGAGACCCAGTACTTC; CDR3: CATSRDRVETQYF
D: -; V: TRBV7-6; size: -; J: TRBJ1-1; DNA: TGTGCCAGCAGCTTAGGTTCGGGACGGAACACTGAAGCTTTCTTT; CDR3: CASSLGSGRNTEAFF
D: -; V: TRBV27; size: -; J: TRBJ2-7; DNA: TGTGCCAGCAGTTTCCTCCAGGGATCGAGCGAGCAGTACTTC; CDR3: CASSFLQGSSEQYF
D: -; V: TRBV6-5; size: once; J: TRBJ1-5; DNA: TGTGCCAGCAGCATCGGCGGGGGGGGCAATCAGCCCCAGCATTTT; CDR3: CASSIGGGGNQPQHF
D: -; V: TRBV23-1; size: -; J: TRBJ2-5; DNA: TGCGCCAGCAGTCAATCTTCGGTTCTCGGGAAAGAGACCCAGTACTTC; CDR3: CASSQSSVLGKETQYF
D: TRBD1; V: TRBV7-6; size: few; J: TRBJ1-1; DNA: TGTGCCAGCAGCTCCTCCGGGACAGGGAATAGAGCTTTCTTT; CDR3: CASSSSGTGNRAFF
D: -; V: TRBV7-2; size: -; J: TRBJ1-2; DNA: TGTGCCAGCAGCATCCGGGACTCCTATGGCTACACCTTC; CDR3: CASSIRDSYGYTF
D: TRBD2; V: TRBV7-3; size: -; J: TRBJ2-1; DNA: TGTGCCAGCAGCAAGGTGCCTAGCGGGAGTTCCTACAGCTCCTACAATGAGCAGTTCTTC; CDR3: CASSKVPSGSSYSSYNEQFF
D: -; V: TRBV6-1; size: -; J: TRBJ1-2; DNA: TGTGCCAGCAGTGTCGACAGCCTACAACGACCGGGCTACACCTTC; CDR3: CASSVDSLQRPGYTF
D: TRBD1; V: TRBV5-1; size: -; J: TRBJ1-2; DNA: TGCGCCAGCAGCTCTGGACAGGGAGGAGGCTACACCTTC; CDR3: CASSSGQGGGYTF
D: -; V: TRBV2; size: -; J: TRBJ2-5; DNA: TGTGCCAGCAACTCAGGGGCTGAGACCCAGTACTTC; CDR3: CASNSGAETQYF
D: -; V: TRBV27; size: few; J: TRBJ1-5; DNA: TGTGCCAGCAGCCCCGGGGCCGGGGATCAGCCCCAGCATTTT; CDR3: CASSPGAGDQPQHF
D: TRBD1; V: TRBV7-9; size: -; J: TRBJ1-5; DNA: TGTGCCAGCAGCTTAGGGACAGGGGAGCGTCAGCCCCAGCATTTT; CDR3: CASSLGTGERQPQHF
D: -; V: TRBV5-1; size: -; J: TRBJ2-1; DNA: TGCGCCAGCAGCTTCAAAGACGACAATGAGCAGTTCTTC; CDR3: CASSFKDDNEQFF
D: TRBD2; V: TRBV11-2; size: -; J: TRBJ2-2; DNA: TGTGCCAGCAGCCCCCGGACACTAGCGGGAGGTCCGGGCACCGGGGAGCTGTTTTTT; CDR3: CASSPRTLAGGPGTGELFF
D: TRBD2; V: TRBV6-5; size: once; J: TRBJ2-5; DNA: TGTGCCAGCAGCCGTAGCGGGAGTGGCCAAGAGACCCAGTACTTC; CDR3: CASSRSGSGQETQYF